The 32 T cell receptor beta chains below were found in one sample sequenced in a study of blood T cell repertoires in COVID-19. The data were produced by immunoSEQ multiplex PCR, yet TCRdb's version contains in-frame clones alone and is incomplete. Counted here are tens of thousands of clones, around nine tenths occurring once; the ten biggest clones make up about 3.8%. The specimen sequenced was peripheral blood. These receptors were obtained from a human donor in a cohort sampled during active COVID-19.

The chain recombines TRBV3-1 (or the pseudogene TRBV3-2) with TRBJ1-1; TRBD1 might be the D (5 bases). Germline V gene sequence: CDR1 LGHDT, CDR2 YNNKEL (reference sequence). V was clipped by 2 bases and J by 4 bases, with 8 bases between them. This CDR3 is 13 amino acids long. This CDR3 reads CASSQSGGTEAFF. CDR3 nucleotide sequence: TGTGCCAGCAGCCAATCGGGGGGCACTGAAGCTTTCTTT.

A single count supports this clone. The chain carries TRBV5-8 and TRBJ1-5; D gene ambiguous. The V end lost 4 bases, the J end lost 1 base, and 21 bases lay between the germline ends. The CDR3 is 18 amino acids. Germline CDR1 and CDR2: SGHTS and YDEGEE. CDR3: CASSRIKIRRGSNQPQHF. CDR3 in DNA: TGTGCCAGCAGCCGTATAAAAATTCGGCGGGGAAGCAATCAGCCCCAGCATTTT.

This clone has just a few counts. J is TRBJ2-1 and V is TRBV7-2; 12 bases agree with TRBD2. Looked up from germline, CDR1 is SGHTA and CDR2 is FQGNSA. CDR3 length equals 16 residues. V lost 1 base and J lost 8; bases outside the gene matches: 6. CDR3 DNA sequence: TGTGCCAGCAGCTTAGGGCTAGCGGGGGGGCAGTATGAGCAGTTCTTC. It encodes CASSLGLAGGQYEQFF.

The chain is built from TRBV10-2 and TRBJ2-7; 9 bases are a match to TRBD1. Germline V gene lookup returns CDR1 WSHSY and CDR2 SAAADI. V lost 8 bases and J lost 2; bases outside the gene matches: 1. CDR3 length: 12 amino acids. As DNA, the CDR3 is TGCGCCAGCCGGGACAGGGCCTACGAGCAGTACTTC. This translates into CASRDRAYEQYF.

V gene TRBV27 combines with J gene TRBJ2-3; D gene unclear. Germline values: CDR1 MNHEY, CDR2 SMNVEV (reference sequence). Trimming took 5 bases from V and 2 from J, leaving 17 bases between them. The CDR3 length is 16 residues. The CDR3 here is CASSPSWLGVTDTQYF. The CDR3 DNA sequence: TGTGCCAGCAGTCCCTCCTGGTTGGGCGTCACAGATACGCAGTATTTT.

To note about this clone: A read error may produce the germline difference seen at one junction end. The rearrangement uses TRBV5-6 and TRBJ2-7; D is uncertain. This CDR3 comprises 13 residues. The germline V gene has CDR1 SGHDT and CDR2 YYEEEE. CDR3 sequence reads: CASRLGGTYEQYF. The CDR3 nucleotides are TGTGCCAGCAGGTTGGGCGGAACCTACGAGCAGTACTTC.

This chain links TRBV30 with TRBJ1-1, with D possibly matching TRBD1 (6 bases). Between the trimmed V and J ends, which lost 1 base and 3 bases, there was a span of 6 bases. Germline V gives CDR1 GTSNPN, CDR2 SVGIG (reference sequence). The CDR3 has 12 amino acids. Written as DNA, the CDR3 is TGTGCCTGGAGTGGGGGGCACACTGAAGCTTTCTTT. Translation gives CAWSGGHTEAFF.

The chain is built from TRBV10-3 and TRBJ2-4; 9 bases are a match to TRBD1. CDR3 length equals 13 residues. Per the germline V gene, CDR1 is ENHRY and CDR2 is SYGVKD. V was clipped by 2 bases and J by 8 bases; unmatched bases: 1. CDR3 region: CAISEGQGYIQYF. Here the CDR3 DNA reads TGTGCCATCAGTGAGGGACAGGGGTACATTCAGTACTTC.

This chain connects TRBV7-8 to TRBJ2-7; D unclear. CDR3 length equals 13 residues. V gave up 5 bases and J gave up 4 bases, with 12 bases separating them. Germline values: CDR1 SGHVS, CDR2 FQNEAQ. CDR3 coding DNA: TGTGCCAGCAGCCCATCCCTCGGGTACGAGCAGTACTTC. It codes for CASSPSLGYEQYF.

V is TRBV28 and J is TRBJ2-7; 9 positions match TRBD2. Germline-derived CDR1 and CDR2 are MDHEN and SYDVKM. CDR3 length equals 16 residues. V shed 2 bases and J 6 bases; nucleotides not matched to a gene: 11. The CDR3 loop reads CASSLVIGGGAAEQYF. The CDR3 coding sequence is TGTGCCAGCAGTTTAGTTATTGGCGGGGGGGCCGCCGAGCAGTACTTC. The variable domain in full, with the rest retrieved from reference TRBV28 and TRBJ2-7, is DVKVTQSSRYLVKRTGEKVFLECVQDMDHENMFWYRQDPGLGLRLIYFSYDVKMKEKGDIPEGYSVSREKKERFSLILESASTNQTSMYLCASSLVIGGGAAEQYFGPGTRLTVT.

The rearrangement uses TRBV19 and TRBJ1-1; TRBD1 agrees at 10 bases. Germline lookup yields CDR1 LNHDA and CDR2 SQIVND (reference sequence). The CDR3 spans 14 residues. V shed 4 bases and J 4 bases; nucleotides not matched to a gene: 3. The CDR3 nucleotides are TGTGCCAGTAGTACATGGACAGGGGGCACTGAAGCTTTCTTT. Its translation: CASSTWTGGTEAFF.

The V call is TRBV25-1, the J call TRBJ1-2; D call uncertain. Germline CDR1 is MGHDK and CDR2 is SYGVNS. The germline V and J ends were trimmed by 6 bases and 5 bases, with 13 bases remaining between them. This CDR3 is 13 amino acids long. The CDR3 sequence: CASRGEGMYGYTF. CDR3 nucleotides: TGTGCCAGCAGAGGCGAGGGCATGTATGGCTACACCTTC.

The chain couples TRBV9 to TRBJ2-1; D is possibly TRBD1 (5 bases). Trimming pared 0 bases from V and 1 base from J, leaving 8 bases between. Germline V gene sequence: CDR1 SGDLS, CDR2 YYNGEE. CDR3 size: 15 residues. The CDR3 loop reads CASSVAPGSYNEQFF. Here the CDR3 DNA reads TGTGCCAGCAGCGTAGCCCCAGGGTCCTACAATGAGCAGTTCTTC.

The J gene is TRBJ2-3, the V gene TRBV28; the match to TRBD2 covers 8 bases. With V trimmed by 6 bases and J by 2 bases, 19 bases remained unmatched. Germline V gives CDR1 MDHEN, CDR2 SYDVKM. This CDR3 spans 19 amino acids. As DNA, the CDR3 is TGTGCCAGCAGCACCATAGCGGGGATGGACCCTCTTTACACAGATACGCAGTATTTT. Its protein product is CASSTIAGMDPLYTDTQYF. Filled out from reference TRBV28 and TRBJ2-3, the complete variable domain reads DVKVTQSSRYLVKRTGEKVFLECVQDMDHENMFWYRQDPGLGLRLIYFSYDVKMKEKGDIPEGYSVSREKKERFSLILESASTNQTSMYLCASSTIAGMDPLYTDTQYFGPGTRLTVL.

For the CDR3, the DNA is TGTGCCAGCAGCCCTATCGGGGTGGTGAACACTGAAGCTTTCTTT. Its protein is CASSPIGVVNTEAFF. The genes are TRBV3-1 (or the pseudogene TRBV3-2) and TRBJ1-1; D gene ambiguous. V was cut by 4 bases and J by 0 bases, with 12 bases left in between. The CDR3 is 15 residues long. Germline CDR1 reads LGHDT; CDR2 reads YNNKEL (reference sequence).

The rearrangement uses TRBV18 and TRBJ2-7, with 7 bases lining up with TRBD2. This CDR3 contains 14 residues. From germline, CDR1 is KGHSH and CDR2 LQKENI. Losses at the gene ends were 5 bases for V and 3 bases for J; bases not matched to a gene: 7. The CDR3 sequence: CASSGRGLHYEQYF. The CDR3, as DNA: TGTGCCAGCTCAGGACGGGGACTACACTACGAGCAGTACTTC. The full variable domain, its missing parts supplied by reference TRBV18 and TRBJ2-7, is NAGVMQNPRHLVRRRGQEARLRCSPMKGHSHVYWYRQLPEEGLKFMVYLQKENIIDESGMPKERFSAEFPKEGPSILRIQQVVRGDSAAYFCASSGRGLHYEQYFGPGTRLTVT.

J is TRBJ2-1 and V is TRBV4-3; D perhaps matches TRBD1 (5 bases). With 8 bases removed from V and 9 bases from J, the gap between germline ends came to 14 bases. The CDR3 runs 12 residues. CDR1 is LGHNA and CDR2 is YSLEER in the germline V gene. CDR3 bases: TGCGCCAGCGGGGCTCTGAGTGGTGAGCAGTTCTTC. Protein sequence: CASGALSGEQFF.

The CDR3 DNA follows: TGCAGCGTCCCCACAGATCCCTATGGCTACACCTTC. Encoded protein: CSVPTDPYGYTF. V usage is TRBV29-1 and J usage is TRBJ1-2; D not certain. The CDR3 covers 12 residues. V lost 6 bases to trimming and J lost 4 bases, with 12 bases between them. CDR1 and CDR2 from the germline V gene are SQVTM and ANQGSEA.

The rearrangement joins TRBV9 to TRBJ2-7, with no clear D. Trimming stripped 4 bases from V and 3 bases from J, with 17 bases between. This CDR3 region has 15 residues. Looked up from germline, CDR1 is SGDLS and CDR2 is YYNGEE. DNA of the CDR3: TGTGCCAGCAGCCCCGCAGTGGAGATCAACTACGAGCAGTACTTC. Amino acid sequence: CASSPAVEINYEQYF.

J is TRBJ2-7 and V is TRBV5-4, with TRBD2 identical over 8 bases. Germline-derived CDR1 and CDR2 are SGHNT and YYREEE (reference sequence). The CDR3 loop spans 14 amino acids. The J segment lost 7 bases and the V segment lost 4 bases, leaving 10 bases of the junction unmatched. The CDR3 DNA reads as TGTGCCAGCAGCCCGGGGACTAGTACTTGGGAGCAGTACTTC. This sequence encodes CASSPGTSTWEQYF.

The rearrangement uses TRBV15 and TRBJ2-7, with 8 nucleotides matching TRBD2. The V segment lost 3 bases and the J segment 2 bases; nucleotides outside the gene matches: 6. This CDR3 has 15 residues. The V gene's germline CDR1 is LNHNV and CDR2 YYDKDF (reference sequence). CDR3 nucleotides: TGTGCCACCAGCAGGATCGGCGGGGGGCCCTACGAGCAGTACTTC. This translates into CATSRIGGGPYEQYF.

This chain connects TRBV11-2 to TRBJ2-2; tentative D call: TRBD2 (6 bases). The V and J ends lost 3 bases and 5 bases respectively, with 10 bases between them. The CDR3 runs 14 residues. Per the germline V gene, CDR1 is SGHAT and CDR2 is FQNNGV. This CDR3 is CASSFGGYTGELFF. The CDR3 nucleotides read TGTGCCAGCAGCTTCGGGGGATATACCGGGGAGCTGTTTTTT.

The chain combines TRBV2 with TRBJ2-7; no firm D call. The CDR3 consists of 13 residues. Germline V gene lookup returns CDR1 SNHLY and CDR2 FYNNEI. V gave up 7 bases and J gave up 3 bases, with 13 bases separating them. The CDR3 bases are TGTGCCAGCACCCACCAGGCCAGCTACGAGCAGTACTTC. Its protein product is CASTHQASYEQYF.

V and J are TRBV7-2 and TRBJ2-7, with a tentative D call TRBD2 (5 bases). This CDR3 region has 14 residues. Germline CDR1 reads SGHTA; CDR2 reads FQGNSA. Trimming cost V 3 bases and J 3 bases, with 12 bases left between them. CDR3 region: CASSLLERGYEQYF. The CDR3 DNA sequence: TGTGCCAGCAGCTTGTTAGAACGGGGCTACGAGCAGTACTTC.

V and J are TRBV5-1 and TRBJ2-5; 15 bases match TRBD2. The germline V gene encodes CDR1 SGHRS and CDR2 YFSETQ. Trimming at V came to 4 bases and at J to 6 bases, leaving 7 bases not matched to a gene. This CDR3 is built from 16 residues. The CDR3 spells CASSPWTSGGAKTQYF. CDR3 nucleotides: TGCGCCAGCAGCCCATGGACTAGCGGGGGGGCGAAGACCCAGTACTTC.

CDR3 DNA: TGTGCCAGCAGTCCTTCGACAGGCCCGAACAATGAGCAGTTCTTC. Amino acid sequence: CASSPSTGPNNEQFF. V and J are TRBV28 and TRBJ2-1; TRBD1 might be the D (6 bases). This CDR3 contains 15 residues. The V and J ends lost 5 bases and 5 bases respectively, with 16 bases between them. Germline CDR1 reads MDHEN; CDR2 reads SYDVKM.

The V call is TRBV6-2 or TRBV6-3, the J call TRBJ2-7; D call uncertain. Germline-derived CDR1 and CDR2 are MNHEY and SVGEGT. Trimming took 0 bases from V and 1 from J, leaving 16 bases between them. The CDR3 sequence is 17 residues long. In nucleotides, the CDR3 is TGTGCCAGCAGTTACTCGCTGGTATTAGTATCGTCCTACGAGCAGTACTTC. It translates to CASSYSLVLVSSYEQYF.

The gene calls are TRBV29-1 and TRBJ2-7; no firm D call. V gave up 4 bases and J gave up 6 bases, with 13 bases separating them. The germline V gene has CDR1 SQVTM and CDR2 ANQGSEA. This CDR3 comprises 12 residues. Here the CDR3 DNA reads TGCAGCGTTGTGGCCGGGTCCGGCGAGCAGTACTTC. Its translation: CSVVAGSGEQYF.

The rearrangement joins TRBV28 to TRBJ2-1, with D possibly TRBD2 on 5 matching bases. This CDR3 is 11 amino acids long. The germline gives CDR1 MDHEN, CDR2 SYDVKM. The ends were cut back, 8 bases at V and 14 bases at J, with 16 bases in the middle. In DNA form, the CDR3 reads TGTGCCAGCTCCCCCCCGGGGAGTAAGTTCTTC. This gives the protein CASSPPGSKFF.

The V and J genes are TRBV5-1 and TRBJ1-5; D not resolved. Germline V gene lookup returns CDR1 SGHRS and CDR2 YFSETQ. Trimming shortened V by 0 bases and J by 0 bases, and 7 bases separated the two germline ends. The CDR3 extends over 15 amino acids. The CDR3 DNA follows: TGCGCCAGCAGCTTGGGGGAGAATAGCAATCAGCCCCAGCATTTT. Translating gives CASSLGENSNQPQHF.

The chain links TRBV7-3 to TRBJ2-2; tentative D call: TRBD2 (5 bases). V was trimmed by 2 bases and J by 1 base, leaving 8 bases between them. The V gene's germline CDR1 is SGHTA and CDR2 FQGTGA. The CDR3 has 15 residues. CDR3 amino acids: CASSLEAGNTGELFF. CDR3 bases: TGTGCCAGCAGCTTAGAGGCGGGGAACACCGGGGAGCTGTTTTTT.

This clone was observed once. The V gene is TRBV4-3, the J gene TRBJ2-1; possible D gene TRBD2, 5 bases. Between the trimmed V and J ends, which lost 3 bases and 0 bases, there was a span of 12 bases. The germline gives CDR1 LGHNA, CDR2 YSLEER. The CDR3 has 16 amino acids. CDR3 sequence reads: CASSHLLATSYNEQFF. For the CDR3, the DNA is TGCGCCAGCAGCCACCTTCTAGCAACCTCCTACAATGAGCAGTTCTTC.